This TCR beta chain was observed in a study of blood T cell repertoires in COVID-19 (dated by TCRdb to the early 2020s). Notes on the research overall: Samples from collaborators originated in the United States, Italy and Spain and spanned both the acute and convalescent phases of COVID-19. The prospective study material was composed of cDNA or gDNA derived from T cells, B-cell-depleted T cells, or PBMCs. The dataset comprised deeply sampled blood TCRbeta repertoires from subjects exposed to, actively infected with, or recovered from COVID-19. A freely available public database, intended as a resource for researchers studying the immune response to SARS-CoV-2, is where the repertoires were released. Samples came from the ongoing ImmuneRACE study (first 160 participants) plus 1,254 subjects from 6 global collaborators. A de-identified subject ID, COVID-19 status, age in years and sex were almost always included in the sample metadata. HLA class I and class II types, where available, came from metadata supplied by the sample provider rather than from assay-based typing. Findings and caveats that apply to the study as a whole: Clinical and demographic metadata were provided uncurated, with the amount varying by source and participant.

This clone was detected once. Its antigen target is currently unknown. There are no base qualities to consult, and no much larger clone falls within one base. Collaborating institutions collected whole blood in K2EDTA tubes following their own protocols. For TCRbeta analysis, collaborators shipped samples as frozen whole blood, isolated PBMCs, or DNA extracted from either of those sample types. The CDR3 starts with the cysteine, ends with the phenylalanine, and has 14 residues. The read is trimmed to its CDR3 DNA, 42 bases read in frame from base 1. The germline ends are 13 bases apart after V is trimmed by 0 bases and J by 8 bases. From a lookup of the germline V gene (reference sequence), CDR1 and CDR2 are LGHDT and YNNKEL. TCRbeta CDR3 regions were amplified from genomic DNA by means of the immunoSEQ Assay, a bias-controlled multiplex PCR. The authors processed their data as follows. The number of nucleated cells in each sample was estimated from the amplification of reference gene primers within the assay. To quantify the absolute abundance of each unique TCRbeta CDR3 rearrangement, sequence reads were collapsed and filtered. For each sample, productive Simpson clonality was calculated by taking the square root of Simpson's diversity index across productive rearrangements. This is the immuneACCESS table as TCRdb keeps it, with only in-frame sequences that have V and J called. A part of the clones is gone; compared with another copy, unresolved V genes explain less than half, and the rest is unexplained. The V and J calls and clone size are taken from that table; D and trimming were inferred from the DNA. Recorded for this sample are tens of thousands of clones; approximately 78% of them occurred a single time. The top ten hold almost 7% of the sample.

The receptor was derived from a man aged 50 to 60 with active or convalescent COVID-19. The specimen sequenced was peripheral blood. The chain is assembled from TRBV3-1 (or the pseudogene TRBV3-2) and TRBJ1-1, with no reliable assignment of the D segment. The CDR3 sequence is CASSQEGDPGEAFF. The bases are TGTGCCAGCAGCCAAGAAGGAGATCCGGGGGAAGCTTTCTTT.